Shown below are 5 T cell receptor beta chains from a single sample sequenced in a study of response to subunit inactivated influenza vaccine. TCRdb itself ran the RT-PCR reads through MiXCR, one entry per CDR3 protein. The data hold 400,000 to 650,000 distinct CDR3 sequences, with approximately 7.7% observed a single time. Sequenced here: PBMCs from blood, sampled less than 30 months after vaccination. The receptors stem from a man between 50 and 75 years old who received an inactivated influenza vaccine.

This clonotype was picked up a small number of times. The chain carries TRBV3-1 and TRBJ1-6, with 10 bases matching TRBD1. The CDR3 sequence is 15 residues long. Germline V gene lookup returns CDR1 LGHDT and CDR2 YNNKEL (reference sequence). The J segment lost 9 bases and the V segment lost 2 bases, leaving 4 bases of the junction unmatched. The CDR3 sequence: CASSQMTGGLSPLHF. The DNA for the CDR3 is TGTGCCAGCAGCCAAATGACAGGGGGCCTTTCACCCCTCCACTTT.

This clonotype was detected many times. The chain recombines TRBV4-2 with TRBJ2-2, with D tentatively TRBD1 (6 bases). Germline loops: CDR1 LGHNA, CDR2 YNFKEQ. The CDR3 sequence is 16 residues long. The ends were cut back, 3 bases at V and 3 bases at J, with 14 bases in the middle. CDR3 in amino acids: CASSQGRGAHTGELFF. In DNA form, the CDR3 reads TGTGCCAGCAGCCAGGGCAGGGGCGCACACACCGGGGAGCTGTTTTTT.

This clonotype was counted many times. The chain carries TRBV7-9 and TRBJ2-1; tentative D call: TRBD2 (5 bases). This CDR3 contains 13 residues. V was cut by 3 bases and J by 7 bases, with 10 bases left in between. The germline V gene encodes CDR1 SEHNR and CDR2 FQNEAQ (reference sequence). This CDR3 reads CASSLDRGNEQFF. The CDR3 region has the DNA TGTGCCAGCAGCTTGGACCGAGGGAATGAGCAGTTCTTC.

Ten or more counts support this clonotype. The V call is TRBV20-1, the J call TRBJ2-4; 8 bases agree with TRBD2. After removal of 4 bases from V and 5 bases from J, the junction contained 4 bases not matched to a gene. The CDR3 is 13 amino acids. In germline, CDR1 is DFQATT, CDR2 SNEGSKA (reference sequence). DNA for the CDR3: TGCAGTGCTATAGCGGGGCCCCAAAACATTCAGTACTTC. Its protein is CSAIAGPQNIQYF.

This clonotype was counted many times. The CDR3 DNA follows: TGTGCCAGCAGTGCCGGGACAGGGGGCGTACACGGGGAGCTGTTTTTT. It codes for CASSAGTGGVHGELFF. The rearrangement joins TRBV12-3 or TRBV12-4 to TRBJ2-2; 12 nucleotides agree with TRBD1. V lost 5 bases to trimming and J lost 7 bases; unmatched junction nucleotides: 8. The CDR3 spans 16 residues.